These 2 T cell receptor beta chains were all obtained from the same sample, sequenced in a study of beta chain features in type 1 diabetes. General study points: All four CD4+ subsets of Type 1 diabetes patients contained TCRB CDR3s that were moderately but significantly shorter.

Investigators reverse transcribed all isolated RNA, so they sequenced expressed TCRB transcripts. The table came from immunoSEQ multiplex PCR; TCRdb's copy has only in-frame clones and leaves some out. The data show over 650,000 clones, around 15% seen once. Their antigens remain unidentified. Sequencing was done on a sample of naive CD4+ T cells from blood. These TCRs come from a man aged 18 to 30 with type 1 diabetes.

J is TRBJ2-6 and V is TRBV5-4; no clear D gene. This CDR3 has 15 residues. With 2 bases removed from V and 5 bases from J, the gap between germline ends came to 11 bases. Germline assignment: CDR1 SGHNT and CDR2 YYREEE (reference sequence). CDR3 sequence (DNA): TGTGCCAGCAGCTTTGAGTCTCTTAGGGCCAACGTCCTGACTTTC. It yields the protein CASSFESLRANVLTF. Full variable domain (remainder filled in from reference TRBV5-4 and TRBJ2-6): ETGVTQSPTHLIKTRGQQVTLRCSSQSGHNTVSWYQQALGQGPQFIFQYYREEENGRGNFPPRFSGLQFPNYSSELNVNALELDDSALYLCASSFESLRANVLTFGAGSRLTVL.

This clone has only a few counts. The chain recombines TRBV21-1 with TRBJ1-1. TRBV21-1 counts as a pseudogene. This CDR3 has 17 residues. In nucleotides, the CDR3 is TGTGCCAGCATCGTCGTAGCGCCTCAGGTTTCAGGAACTGAAGCTTTCTTT. Translation: CASIVVAPQVSGTEAFF.